This entry lists 28 T cell receptor beta chains sequenced from one sample in a study of blood T cell repertoires in COVID-19. Profiling relied on immunoSEQ multiplex PCR, and the TCRdb table lists in-frame clones only, not all of them. The table shows 190,000 or so clones, with around 87% occurring only once. Sequencing was done on a sample of peripheral blood. The source of these receptors is a man in his fifties or sixties who had recovered from COVID-19.

This rearrangement joins TRBV10-3 to TRBJ2-3; 8 positions agree with TRBD2. The junction had 6 bases not matched to a gene; V was cut back by 3 bases and J by 7 bases. The CDR3 contains 14 residues. Germline CDR1 ENHRY, CDR2 SYGVKD. The CDR3 nucleotides read TGTGCCATCAGTGAATCAAGCGGGGGTTATACGCAGTATTTT. Amino acids: CAISESSGGYTQYF.

The gene calls are TRBV7-8 and TRBJ2-7; TRBD2 matches 10 bases. CDR1 SGHVS and CDR2 FQNEAQ come from the germline V gene. With V trimmed by 5 bases and J by 1 base, 8 bases remained unmatched. This CDR3 comprises 16 residues. In DNA, the CDR3 is TGTGCCAGCAGCCCCCGCCTAGCGGGAGATTCCTACGAGCAGTACTTC. Its protein product is CASSPRLAGDSYEQYF.

The V call is TRBV7-6, the J call TRBJ1-5; D ambiguous. The V gene lost 1 base and the J gene lost 0 bases, with 13 bases spanning the gap. The CDR3 spans 17 residues. The germline gives CDR1 SGHVS, CDR2 FNYEAQ. The CDR3 is CASSLGADPYSNQPQHF. In DNA form, the CDR3 reads TGTGCCAGCAGCTTAGGGGCAGATCCCTATAGCAATCAGCCCCAGCATTTT.

The V and J genes are TRBV19 and TRBJ2-5; 7 nucleotides match TRBD1. The V segment lost 0 bases and the J segment 5 bases; nucleotides outside the gene matches: 9. This CDR3 contains 16 residues. Germline values: CDR1 LNHDA, CDR2 SQIVND (reference sequence). The CDR3 coding sequence is TGTGCCAGTAGTATAGAGGTGACAGGGATTTCGGAGACCCAGTACTTC. It translates to CASSIEVTGISETQYF.

Comments on this clone: Other nucleotide sequences from this sample produce the same CDR3. The chain links TRBV4-3 to TRBJ1-1, with a weak D call TRBD1 (5 bases). The CDR3 runs 13 residues. Trimming pared 4 bases from V and 1 base from J, leaving 7 bases between. Germline CDR1 LGHNA, CDR2 YSLEER. The CDR3 spells CASSPTGNTEAFF. CDR3 nucleotides: TGCGCCAGCAGCCCTACAGGGAACACTGAAGCTTTCTTT.

The chain employs TRBV5-1 and TRBJ1-4, with 11 positions matching TRBD1. The CDR3 spans 14 residues. Trimming took 6 bases from V and 5 from J; bases not matched to a gene: 3. Germline V gives CDR1 SGHRS, CDR2 YFSETQ. DNA of the CDR3: TGCGCCAGCACCCGGACAGGGGGCAATGAAAAACTGTTTTTT. It codes for CASTRTGGNEKLFF. The variable domain in full, completed from reference TRBV5-1 and TRBJ1-4, reads KAGVTQTPRYLIKTRGQQVTLSCSPISGHRSVSWYQQTPGQGLQFLFEYFSETQRNKGNFPGRFSGRQFSNSRSEMNVSTLELGDSALYLCASTRTGGNEKLFFGSGTQLSVL.

The CDR3 DNA reads as TGTGCCAGCAGCTACGGACGGGGTGGGGAAAAACTGTTTTTT. It translates to CASSYGRGGEKLFF. This chain uses TRBV11-2 with TRBJ1-4, with D uncertain. This CDR3 has 14 amino acids. The V and J ends lost 4 bases and 8 bases respectively, with 14 bases between them. Germline CDR1 is SGHAT and CDR2 is FQNNGV.

The gene calls are TRBV6-5 and TRBJ1-2, with 8 bases matching TRBD1. This CDR3 is 16 amino acids long. CDR1 is MNHEY, CDR2 SVGAGI, per germline. The ends lost 2 bases at V and 4 bases at J; junction bases unmatched: 9. CDR3 nucleotide sequence: TGTGCCAGCAGTTACGGGGCGGCAGGGGGCGTCTATGGCTACACCTTC. Protein: CASSYGAAGGVYGYTF.

This chain links TRBV6-4 with TRBJ1-6; TRBD1 matches at 8 bases. The CDR3 is made up of 14 amino acids. Trimming removed 10 bases from V and 1 base from J; junction bases left unmatched: 3. Germline V gives CDR1 MRHNA, CDR2 SNTAGT. The CDR3 sequence is CANDRGSYNSPLHF. The CDR3 DNA reads TGTGCCAACGACAGGGGTTCCTATAATTCACCCCTCCACTTT.

The chain recombines TRBV30 with TRBJ1-1, with D possibly matching TRBD1 (5 bases). Germline V lookup: CDR1 GTSNPN, CDR2 SVGIG (reference sequence). The CDR3 length is 11 residues. Trimming took 5 bases from V and 2 from J, leaving 6 bases between them. CDR3 protein: CAWDRNTEAFF. As DNA, the CDR3 is TGTGCCTGGGACAGAAACACTGAAGCTTTCTTT.

The chain joins TRBV7-2 to TRBJ1-2; D might be TRBD1 (5 bases). Deletions cut 2 bases from V and 5 bases from J, with 9 bases between. Germline loops: CDR1 SGHTA, CDR2 FQGNSA. CDR3 length: 13 residues. Written as DNA, the CDR3 is TGTGCCAGCAGCTTATGGGCAGGGTATGGCTACACCTTC. It is translated as CASSLWAGYGYTF.

The chain joins TRBV19 to TRBJ1-1, with 11 bases identical to TRBD1. Germline assignment: CDR1 LNHDA and CDR2 SQIVND (reference sequence). The length of the CDR3 is 14 residues. J gave up 6 bases and V 5 bases, and 5 bases lay outside the gene matches. The DNA for the CDR3 is TGTGCCAGTAGTCAGCCGGGACAGGGGGCTGAAGCTTTCTTT. It codes for CASSQPGQGAEAFF.

DNA for the CDR3: TGTGCCAGCAGTGACAGGACAGGGAACACTGAAGCTTTCTTT. The encoded protein is CASSDRTGNTEAFF. The chain combines TRBV6-2 or TRBV6-3 with TRBJ1-1, with 7 bases matching TRBD1. The CDR3 runs 14 residues. Germline V CDR1 and CDR2: MNHEY, SVGEGT. The V segment lost 5 bases and the J segment 1 base; nucleotides outside the gene matches: 4.

The chain is built from TRBV7-2 and TRBJ2-7; TRBD1 matches 10 bases. The J segment lost 1 base and the V segment lost 5 bases, leaving 2 bases of the junction unmatched. The CDR3 consists of 14 residues. Germline loops: CDR1 SGHTA, CDR2 FQGNSA. The CDR3 is CASSQGQGSYEQYF. The CDR3 coding sequence is TGTGCCAGCAGCCAGGGACAGGGGTCCTACGAGCAGTACTTC.

In its sample, this clone was seen once. This rearrangement joins TRBV7-6 to TRBJ2-1, with TRBD2 matching over 9 bases. The junction had 11 bases not matched to a gene; V was cut back by 4 bases and J by 10 bases. The V gene's germline CDR1 is SGHVS and CDR2 FNYEAQ. The CDR3 has 15 residues. CDR3 protein: CASSSEVLAGYEQFF. CDR3 sequence (DNA): TGTGCCAGCAGCTCAGAGGTACTAGCGGGCTACGAGCAGTTCTTC.

The chain has TRBV7-8 and TRBJ1-1, with D possibly matching TRBD1 (6 bases). The CDR3 sequence is 14 residues long. Trimming took off 2 bases at V and 5 bases at J, with 12 bases between the two ends. Germline values: CDR1 SGHVS, CDR2 FQNEAQ. CDR3 in DNA: TGTGCCAGCAGCTTAAAGCTGGGGGCGACTGAAGCTTTCTTT. Its protein is CASSLKLGATEAFF.

The chain combines TRBV14 with TRBJ1-3; no clear D gene. CDR1 SGHDN and CDR2 FVKESK come from the germline V gene. The CDR3 length is 16 residues. V was clipped by 1 base and J by 0 bases, with 10 bases between them. CDR3 DNA: TGTGCCAGCAGCCAAGTTCCAGGTATCTCTGGAAACACCATATATTTT. Amino acids: CASSQVPGISGNTIYF.

V and J are TRBV18 and TRBJ1-3; 7 bases fit TRBD1. This CDR3 has 18 amino acids. Trimming cost V 5 bases and J 0 bases; bases outside gene matches: 13. CDR1 and CDR2 (germline): KGHSH, LQKENI. The CDR3 is CASSNDKGALLSGNTIYF. The CDR3 DNA is TGTGCCAGCTCAAACGACAAGGGGGCTCTTCTCTCTGGAAACACCATATATTTT.

This clone was observed once. The rearrangement uses TRBV9 and TRBJ2-7; 9 bases agree with TRBD2. CDR3 length: 13 residues. With 7 bases clipped from V and 5 bases from J, the junction kept 7 bases outside the gene matches. Germline V CDR1 and CDR2: SGDLS, YYNGEE. Here the CDR3 DNA reads TGTGCCAGCTCCCCGGGACTAGCTAACGAGCAGTACTTC. Translating it yields CASSPGLANEQYF. Combining the CDR3 with reference TRBV9 and TRBJ2-7 gives the whole variable domain DSGVTQTPKHLITATGQRVTLRCSPRSGDLSVYWYQQSLDQGLQFLIQYYNGEERAKGNILERFSAQQFPDLHSELNLSSLELGDSALYFCASSPGLANEQYFGPGTRLTVT.

This sequence joins TRBV7-9 and TRBJ2-7, with 10 bases lining up with TRBD1. The V gene end was trimmed by 6 bases and the J gene end by 2 bases; junction bases not matched to a gene: 7. Looked up from germline, CDR1 is SEHNR and CDR2 is FQNEAQ (reference sequence). The CDR3 contains 15 residues. The CDR3 loop reads CASSSGQGLTYEQYF. Here the CDR3 DNA reads TGTGCCAGCAGTTCGGGACAGGGGCTCACCTACGAGCAGTACTTC.

This sequence joins TRBV20-1 and TRBJ1-6; TRBD1 is a possible D gene (6 bases). Trimming took off 5 bases at V and 18 bases at J, with 17 bases between the two ends. This CDR3 is built from 11 residues. CDR1 DFQATT and CDR2 SNEGSKA come from the germline V gene (reference sequence). CDR3 loop: CSAAQGGSAHF. The CDR3 DNA is TGCAGTGCTGCACAGGGAGGGTCGGCCCACTTT.

The chain combines TRBV25-1 with TRBJ1-2, with a weak D call TRBD1 (6 bases). The V gene's germline CDR1 is MGHDK and CDR2 SYGVNS. Trimming cost V 5 bases and J 7 bases, with 11 bases left between them. The CDR3 totals 12 residues. CDR3 sequence: CASSRQAGGYTF. The CDR3 DNA reads as TGTGCCAGCAGTCGACAGGCGGGTGGCTACACCTTC.

The chain joins TRBV11-1 to TRBJ2-1; no reliable D call. The germline V gene encodes CDR1 SGHAT and CDR2 FQDESV (reference sequence). CDR3 size: 12 residues. V shed 4 bases and J shed 8 bases, with 9 bases lying between them. CDR3 DNA: TGTGCCAGCAGCTCCCCAGGATATGAGCAGTTCTTC. This sequence encodes CASSSPGYEQFF.

The gene calls are TRBV20-1 and TRBJ2-5; a possible D gene is TRBD2 (5 bases). V gave up 7 bases and J gave up 5 bases, with 11 bases separating them. This CDR3 comprises 11 residues. Germline V gives CDR1 DFQATT, CDR2 SNEGSKA (reference sequence). DNA of the CDR3: TGCAGTGTCACACCGGGGGAGACCCAGTACTTC. Translated, it gives CSVTPGETQYF.

The chain recombines TRBV9 with TRBJ2-7, with a possible D match to TRBD2 (7 bases). The germline V and J ends were trimmed by 3 bases and 5 bases, with 18 bases remaining between them. The CDR3 is 15 amino acids. CDR1 is SGDLS, CDR2 YYNGEE, per germline. CDR3 sequence reads: CASSARGASPHEQYF. CDR3 nucleotides: TGTGCCAGCAGCGCCCGGGGGGCCAGCCCCCACGAGCAGTACTTC.

J is TRBJ2-1 and V is TRBV6-2 or TRBV6-3; D is perhaps TRBD1 (5 bases). The CDR3 length is 15 residues. Germline V gene data show CDR1 as MNHEY and CDR2 as SVGEGT. The V end lost 0 bases, the J end lost 2 bases, and 8 bases lay between the germline ends. The DNA of the CDR3 is TGTGCCAGCAGTTACTCAGGGGCCACCTACAATGAGCAGTTCTTC. It specifies CASSYSGATYNEQFF.

The chain employs TRBV2 and TRBJ2-5, with 13 bases matching TRBD2. The CDR3 runs to 16 residues. The V segment lost 6 bases and the J segment 7 bases; nucleotides outside the gene matches: 11. Germline CDR1 SNHLY, CDR2 FYNNEI. CDR3 bases: TGTGCCAGCAGGATCGGACTAGCGGGGGTCCTGGGGACCCAGTACTTC. Its translation is CASRIGLAGVLGTQYF. The whole variable domain, filled in from reference TRBV2 and TRBJ2-5, reads EPEVTQTPSHQVTQMGQEVILRCVPISNHLYFYWYRQILGQKVEFLVSFYNNEISEKSEIFDDQFSVERPDGSNFTLKIRSTKLEDSAMYFCASRIGLAGVLGTQYFGPGTRLLVL.

The chain couples TRBV5-1 to TRBJ1-1; D gene uncertain. Germline CDR1 is SGHRS and CDR2 is YFSETQ. Trimming stripped 0 bases from V and 0 bases from J, with 3 bases between. The CDR3 covers 13 residues. In nucleotides, the CDR3 is TGCGCCAGCAGCTTGGTAGTGAACACTGAAGCTTTCTTT. Translation: CASSLVVNTEAFF.